Listed below are T cell receptor beta chains from one sample, sequenced in a study of blood T cell repertoires in COVID-19. TCRdb's copy holds only in-frame clones and misses some; the assay was immunoSEQ multiplex PCR. The sample contains some 230,000 clones, 70% to 85% of which appear only once. Material: PBMCs or T cells enriched from blood (not recorded which). Source of these receptors: a man aged 40-49 years who had recovered from COVID-19. Both conserved end residues are part of each CDR3. A D gene is named only where the DNA matches it firmly. Clone size is not always given. Where it is, it says once, few, many or a class for expanded clones.

size	J	D	V	CDR3	DNA
NA	TRBJ1-5	NA	TRBV7-2	CASSLVRDQPQHF	TGTGCCAGCAGCTTAGTTCGCGATCAGCCCCAGCATTTT
NA	TRBJ1-5	NA	TRBV7-2	CASSSQGRSNQPQHF	TGTGCCAGCAGCTCCCAGGGGAGAAGCAATCAGCCCCAGCATTTT
NA	TRBJ2-1	TRBD2	TRBV7-9	CASSSGLVYNEQFF	TGTGCCAGCAGCTCCGGACTAGTCTACAATGAGCAGTTCTTC
NA	TRBJ2-1	TRBD1	TRBV7-9	CASSSGQASEQFF	TGTGCCAGCAGCTCCGGACAGGCGAGTGAGCAGTTCTTC
NA	TRBJ2-5	NA	TRBV12-5	CASGLVSGQGFGTQYF	TGTGCTAGTGGTTTGGTAAGCGGGCAGGGCTTTGGGACCCAGTACTTC
NA	TRBJ1-2	TRBD1	TRBV5-5	CASSLEGQGNYGYTF	TGTGCCAGCAGCTTGGAAGGACAGGGCAACTATGGCTACACCTTC
NA	TRBJ1-5	NA	TRBV4-2	CASSQDRAGAEQPQHF	TGTGCCAGCAGCCAAGATCGCGCAGGGGCCGAGCAGCCCCAGCATTTT
NA	TRBJ1-2	NA	TRBV28	CASSLGRLYGYTF	TGTGCCAGCAGTTTGGGCAGGCTGTATGGCTACACCTTC
NA	TRBJ2-1	NA	TRBV28	CASSLLTGTKDNEQFF	TGTGCCAGCAGTCTCTTGACAGGAACCAAAGACAATGAGCAGTTCTTC
NA	TRBJ2-7	NA	TRBV30	CAWSAQTGRYEQYF	TGTGCCTGGAGTGCCCAGACAGGCCGCTACGAGCAGTACTTC
NA	TRBJ1-6	TRBD1	TRBV10-3	CAIRPTGDNSPLHF	TGTGCCATCAGACCGACAGGGGATAATTCACCCCTCCACTTT
NA	TRBJ2-1	NA	TRBV3-1/TRBV3-2	CASSQGLPLRIF	TGTGCCAGCAGCCAAGGCCTCCCCTTGCGGATCTTC
NA	TRBJ1-1	TRBD1	TRBV2	CASRDRVPAFF	TGTGCCAGCAGGGACAGGGTTCCGGCTTTCTTT
NA	TRBJ1-2	NA	TRBV27	CASSLFGGPLYGYTF	TGTGCCAGCTCCTTATTCGGGGGGCCGCTGTATGGCTACACCTTC
NA	TRBJ2-1	NA	TRBV16	CASSSGIEQFF	TGTGCCAGCAGCTCAGGGATTGAGCAGTTCTTC
few	TRBJ2-7	TRBD1	TRBV5-5	CASRTGTGGIRAYEQYF	TGTGCCAGCCGCACCGGGACAGGGGGCATTAGAGCCTACGAGCAGTACTTC
NA	TRBJ1-6	TRBD1	TRBV5-1	CASSPRDSTTRVVDSPLHF	TGCGCCAGCAGCCCCCGGGACAGCACAACCCGGGTGGTGGATTCACCCCTCCACTTT
NA	TRBJ2-1	TRBD1	TRBV2	CASSRQGAYNEQFF	TGTGCCAGCAGCAGACAGGGGGCCTACAATGAGCAGTTCTTC
few	TRBJ1-4	NA	TRBV12-3/TRBV12-4	CASSPPGIKLFF	TGTGCCAGCAGTCCCCCGGGAATAAAACTGTTTTTT
many	TRBJ1-3	NA	TRBV7-9	CASSSLRGLSGNTIYF	TGTGCCAGCAGCTCATTGCGGGGCCTCTCTGGAAACACCATATATTTT
NA	TRBJ1-6	NA	TRBV2	CASSLGGGSPLHF	TGTGCCAGCAGTCTAGGGGGGGGGTCACCCCTCCACTTT
NA	TRBJ2-1	NA	TRBV7-2	CASSLVAGANNEQFF	TGTGCCAGCAGCTTAGTTGCGGGGGCCAACAATGAGCAGTTCTTC
NA	TRBJ1-6	NA	TRBV2	CASRTGVALHF	TGTGCCAGCAGGACGGGGGTGGCCCTCCACTTT
NA	TRBJ1-5	TRBD1	TRBV28	CASSFTGGGNQPQHF	TGTGCCAGCAGTTTTACAGGGGGCGGCAATCAGCCCCAGCATTTT
NA	TRBJ1-6	NA	TRBV5-1	CASSLKLDSPLHF	TGCGCCAGCAGCCTAAAGCTGGATTCACCCCTCCACTTT
NA	TRBJ2-2	NA	TRBV5-1	CASSLVSNTGELFF	TGCGCCAGCAGCTTGGTCTCGAACACCGGGGAGCTGTTTTTT
NA	TRBJ2-5	TRBD1	TRBV30	CAWSPGTVGETQYF	TGTGCCTGGAGCCCCGGGACAGTGGGGGAGACCCAGTACTTC
NA	TRBJ1-2	NA	TRBV6-4	CASTPTAQGSVAYGYTF	TGTGCCAGCACCCCGACAGCTCAGGGGAGTGTGGCCTATGGCTACACCTTC
NA	TRBJ1-2	NA	TRBV7-2	CASSLIPRGGYTF	TGTGCCAGCAGTCTTATCCCGAGAGGAGGCTACACCTTC
NA	TRBJ2-1	NA	TRBV9	CASSGRRGPEQFF	TGTGCCAGCAGCGGGAGGAGGGGCCCGGAGCAGTTCTTC
NA	TRBJ1-2	TRBD1	TRBV29-1	CSVRTGVNYGYTF	TGCAGCGTGCGGACAGGGGTTAACTATGGCTACACCTTC
NA	TRBJ2-5	TRBD2	TRBV30	CAWKGLAAQETQYF	TGTGCCTGGAAGGGACTAGCAGCTCAAGAGACCCAGTACTTC
NA	TRBJ2-7	NA	TRBV7-9	CASSLAQEPYEQYF	TGTGCCAGCAGCTTAGCTCAGGAACCCTACGAGCAGTACTTC
NA	TRBJ1-6	NA	TRBV7-2	CASSLVEDSPLHF	TGTGCCAGCAGCTTAGTCGAGGATTCACCCCTCCACTTT
NA	TRBJ2-5	NA	TRBV27	CASSTGAMEYF	TGTGCCAGCAGCACCGGTGCTATGGAGTACTTC
NA	TRBJ1-5	NA	TRBV19	CASSIGLAGQYGGPQHF	TGTGCCAGTAGTATAGGGTTGGCCGGTCAATACGGAGGGCCCCAGCATTTT
NA	TRBJ1-1	NA	TRBV7-3	CASSLELNTEAFF	TGTGCCAGCAGCTTAGAGCTGAACACTGAAGCTTTCTTT
few	TRBJ2-3	NA	TRBV11-2	CASSLPGRRADTQYF	TGTGCCAGCAGCTTACCAGGGAGGAGGGCGGATACGCAGTATTTT
NA	TRBJ1-2	TRBD1	TRBV7-8	CASSLRDRGDYGYTF	TGTGCCAGCAGCTTAAGGGACAGGGGAGACTATGGCTACACCTTC
NA	TRBJ2-1	NA	TRBV11-3	CASSGNRGGSYNEQFF	TGTGCCAGCAGCGGAAACAGGGGGGGCTCCTACAATGAGCAGTTCTTC
NA	TRBJ2-1	NA	TRBV2	CASSTRQSHSYNEQFF	TGTGCCAGCAGTACCCGACAGAGCCACTCCTACAATGAGCAGTTCTTC
NA	TRBJ1-3	TRBD1	TRBV5-4	CASSITGGAPGNTIYF	TGTGCCAGCAGCATAACAGGGGGCGCCCCTGGAAACACCATATATTTT
NA	TRBJ2-3	TRBD1	TRBV2	CASSRQGVSTDTQYF	TGTGCCAGCAGTCGACAGGGGGTTAGCACAGATACGCAGTATTTT
NA	TRBJ2-3	TRBD2	TRBV3-1/TRBV3-2	CASSQKSGGTDTQYF	TGTGCCAGCAGCCAAAAGAGCGGGGGCACAGATACGCAGTATTTT
NA	TRBJ2-5	TRBD2	TRBV28	CATAAGGVGETQYF	TGTGCCACCGCAGCGGGGGGCGTCGGGGAGACCCAGTACTTC
NA	TRBJ1-5	NA	TRBV27	CASSPRAQHF	TGTGCCAGCAGTCCCCGAGCCCAGCATTTT